The next 25 T cell receptor beta chains were all read from a single sample in a study of regulatory T cells in long-lasting Graves disease (dated by TCRdb to about 2021). Receptors were amplified or captured by multiplex PCR. TCRdb names Illumina HiSeq 4000 as the instrument used. iRepertoire HTBI primers and Arm-PCR amplification of CDR3 regions were used to construct TCR beta libraries. TCRdb cleaned the public reads at Q25 with fastp, built clones with MiXCR and kept in-frame beta chains. Rows merge per CDR3 protein into single entries with the most common DNA and genes. Here the sample has roughly 420,000 distinct CDR3 sequences; roughly 15% occur a single time. The top ten clones comprise around a quarter of the sample. The sample's time point, from its label and the paper: newly diagnosed GD, antithyroid drugs for less than 3 months. For both TCR sequencing and RNA sequencing, RNA was extracted from PBMCs using TRIzol.

These data were likewise used in another study, on T cells in Graves' hyperthyroidism and ophthalmopathy.

The source material was peripheral blood mononuclear cells (PBMCs), sampled at new diagnosis, from a patient treated with antithyroid drugs. These receptors originate from a woman under 30 with Graves disease. Donor details come from another sample of the same person, matched by shared clones.

This clonotype was counted at least ten times. The rearrangement uses TRBV5-1 and TRBJ2-1; D uncertain. V was clipped by 0 bases and J by 4 bases, with 11 bases between them. The germline gives CDR1 SGHRS, CDR2 YFSETQ. This CDR3 contains 15 residues. As DNA, the CDR3 is TGCGCCAGCAGCTTGGTGGCAGGAGAGTACAATGAGCAGTTCTTC. As protein: CASSLVAGEYNEQFF.

This clonotype was detected many times. The genes are TRBV27 and TRBJ2-3; weak D call: TRBD2 (6 bases). CDR3 length equals 14 residues. Trimming removed 8 bases at V and 2 bases at J, with 14 bases between. Germline lookup yields CDR1 MNHEY and CDR2 SMNVEV (reference sequence). The CDR3 sequence is CASSRRGTTDTQYF. CDR3 coding DNA: TGTGCCAGCTCGAGGCGGGGAACCACAGATACGCAGTATTTT.

This clonotype was counted many times. For the CDR3, the DNA is TGCAGCTTTCCAGACTGGCCTAGCACAGATACGCAGTATTTT. This encodes CSFPDWPSTDTQYF. This chain joins TRBV29-1 and TRBJ2-3, with D unresolved. The CDR3 totals 14 residues. Germline V gene data show CDR1 as SQVTM and CDR2 as ANQGSEA. V gave up 8 bases and J gave up 0 bases, with 15 bases separating them.

The J gene is TRBJ2-3, the V gene TRBV4-2, with TRBD2 as a possible D gene (6 bases). The V gene's germline CDR1 is LGHNA and CDR2 YNFKEQ. There are 15 residues in the CDR3. The V gene lost 3 bases and the J gene lost 3 bases, with 13 bases spanning the gap. DNA for the CDR3: TGTGCCAGCAGCCATCCGGGAGCGAATACAGATACGCAGTATTTT. Translated, it gives CASSHPGANTDTQYF.

Ten or more counts support this clonotype. The chain is built from TRBV28 and TRBJ2-1; D may match TRBD1 or TRBD2 (6 bases each). With 6 bases removed from V and 3 bases from J, the gap between germline ends came to 15 bases. The CDR3 sequence is 15 residues long. Per the germline V gene, CDR1 is MDHEN and CDR2 is SYDVKM. CDR3 protein: CASRPRGGIYNEQFF. The CDR3 DNA is TGTGCCAGCAGGCCCAGGGGCGGGATCTACAATGAGCAGTTCTTC.

Points on this clonotype: Since a far larger clone is one base different, this is likely a read error. The chain links TRBV7-3 to TRBJ2-5; 8 nucleotides line up with TRBD1. The CDR3 has 16 amino acids. Unmatched junction bases numbered 6, after V lost 2 bases and J lost 1 base. Germline loops: CDR1 SGHTA, CDR2 FQGTGA. CDR3: CASSLWGQEPQETQYF. In DNA, the CDR3 is TGTGCCAGCAGCTTATGGGGACAGGAGCCCCAAGAGACCCAGTACTTC.

The chain has TRBV9 and TRBJ2-5, with 10 bases that match TRBD2. The junction had 1 base not matched to a gene; V was cut back by 2 bases and J by 3 bases. Germline V gene sequence: CDR1 SGDLS, CDR2 YYNGEE. CDR3 length equals 14 residues. CDR3 sequence (DNA): TGTGCCAGCAGCGTGAGCGGGAGGGAAGAGACCCAGTACTTC. This encodes CASSVSGREETQYF.

The chain has TRBV20-1 and TRBJ1-2; 11 nucleotides align to TRBD1. V trimming: 0 bases; J trimming: 5 bases; junction bases outside the gene matches: 5. The germline gives CDR1 DFQATT, CDR2 SNEGSKA (reference sequence). The CDR3 runs to 15 residues. The CDR3 DNA reads as TGCAGTGCTAGAGACCCGGGACAGGGGGGTTATGGCTACACCTTC. It encodes CSARDPGQGGYGYTF.

At least ten counts were recorded for this clonotype. V is TRBV27 and J is TRBJ2-7; the match to TRBD1 covers 11 bases. The J segment lost 6 bases and the V segment lost 5 bases, leaving 12 bases of the junction unmatched. Germline CDR1 reads MNHEY; CDR2 reads SMNVEV (reference sequence). The CDR3 totals 16 residues. Written as DNA, the CDR3 is TGTGCCAGCAGTATCCCTGGGACAGGGGGGTTGGGCGAGCAGTACTTC. It encodes CASSIPGTGGLGEQYF.

The chain recombines TRBV5-1 with TRBJ2-6; D possibly corresponds to TRBD1 (5 bases). The germline V and J ends were trimmed by 4 bases and 0 bases, with 14 bases remaining between them. The germline gives CDR1 SGHRS, CDR2 YFSETQ. The CDR3 extends over 17 amino acids. CDR3 residues: CASSIGHPNSGANVLTF. CDR3 sequence (DNA): TGCGCCAGCAGCATAGGACATCCTAACTCTGGGGCCAACGTCCTGACTTTC.

For this clonotype: Just one base apart from a much larger clone, this may be a read error. V gene TRBV12-3 or TRBV12-4 combines with J gene TRBJ2-1, with D possibly matching TRBD2 (6 bases). This CDR3 has 15 residues. Trimming took 2 bases from V and 10 from J, leaving 18 bases between them. The CDR3 DNA reads as TGTGCCAGCAGTTTAAATCCGGGACTGGACTACGAGCAGTTCTTC. The encoded protein is CASSLNPGLDYEQFF.

The chain links TRBV27 to TRBJ2-7, with TRBD1 matching over 10 bases. The J segment lost 4 bases and the V segment lost 6 bases, leaving 9 bases of the junction unmatched. This CDR3 region has 15 residues. Germline lookup yields CDR1 MNHEY and CDR2 SMNVEV (reference sequence). CDR3 coding DNA: TGTGCCAGCAGCATCGCCGGGACAGGGGAATACGAGCAGTACTTC. Amino acid sequence: CASSIAGTGEYEQYF.

The rearrangement links TRBV11-2 to TRBJ2-1; D is uncertain. The CDR3 covers 15 residues. The V end lost 6 bases, the J end lost 6 bases, and 18 bases lay between the germline ends. Germline CDR1 reads SGHAT; CDR2 reads FQNNGV. The DNA of the CDR3 is TGTGCCAGCAGTCCTTCCCCTGACCACTTCAATGAGCAGTTCTTC. Its translation is CASSPSPDHFNEQFF. The full variable domain, in which reference TRBV11-2 and TRBJ2-1 provide the parts outside the CDR3, is EAGVAQSPRYKIIEKRQSVAFWCNPISGHATLYWYQQILGQGPKLLIQFQNNGVVDDSQLPKDRFSAERLKGVDSTLKIQPAKLEDSAVYLCASSPSPDHFNEQFFGPGTRLTVL.

This clonotype was counted at least ten times. V and J are TRBV28 and TRBJ2-1; possible D gene TRBD2, 6 bases. This CDR3 contains 16 residues. In germline, CDR1 is MDHEN, CDR2 SYDVKM. V lost 1 base to trimming and J lost 2 bases, with 12 bases between them. CDR3 protein: CASSLFLGGTYNEQFF. The CDR3 coding sequence is TGTGCCAGCAGTTTATTTTTGGGGGGAACCTACAATGAGCAGTTCTTC.

This clonotype was counted between two and nine times. The chain joins TRBV25-1 to TRBJ1-1, with no clear D. This CDR3 comprises 13 residues. Germline V gene lookup returns CDR1 MGHDK and CDR2 SYGVNS. Trimming took 9 bases from V and 4 from J, leaving 15 bases between them. The CDR3 loop reads CASWSGVGTEAFF. The CDR3 DNA reads TGTGCCAGTTGGTCGGGAGTCGGCACTGAAGCTTTCTTT.

Ten or more counts support this clonotype. The chain employs TRBV28 and TRBJ2-3; a weak D match, TRBD1 (5 bases). The CDR3 is 16 amino acids. From germline, CDR1 is MDHEN and CDR2 SYDVKM. Deletions cut 3 bases from V and 0 bases from J, with 13 bases between. DNA of the CDR3: TGTGCCAGCAGTTTTAACAGGTTGTTCAGCACAGATACGCAGTATTTT. It encodes CASSFNRLFSTDTQYF.

This chain uses TRBV3-1 with TRBJ2-2; no clear D. The V and J ends lost 6 bases and 2 bases respectively, with 4 bases between them. The CDR3 has 12 residues. Germline-derived CDR1 and CDR2 are LGHDT and YNNKEL (reference sequence). As DNA, the CDR3 is TGTGCCAGCAGTTATAACACCGGGGAGCTGTTTTTT. Translating it yields CASSYNTGELFF.

As for this clonotype: A read error may be the cause here, since a much bigger clone is one base away. The chain couples TRBV2 to TRBJ1-1; D might be TRBD1 (6 bases). Trimming cost V 11 bases and J 5 bases, with 15 bases left between them. Germline-derived CDR1 and CDR2 are SNHLY and FYNNEI. This CDR3 is 12 amino acids long. CDR3 residues: CASTDRPTEAFF. CDR3 DNA: TGTGCCTCCACCGACAGGCCGACTGAAGCTTTCTTT. The variable domain in full, completed from reference TRBV2 and TRBJ1-1, reads EPEVTQTPSHQVTQMGQEVILRCVPISNHLYFYWYRQILGQKVEFLVSFYNNEISEKSEIFDDQFSVERPDGSNFTLKIRSTKLEDSAMYFCASTDRPTEAFFGQGTRLTVV.

This clonotype was counted ten times or more. The rearrangement links TRBV12-3 or TRBV12-4 to TRBJ2-5; 15 nucleotides match TRBD2. The CDR3 runs to 18 residues. The V gene end was trimmed by 4 bases and the J gene end by 4 bases; junction bases not matched to a gene: 10. DNA of the CDR3: TGTGCCAGCAGTTCGGTCCCGGGACTAGCGGGAGGTCTAGAGACCCAGTACTTC. Translated, it gives CASSSVPGLAGGLETQYF.

This chain uses TRBV28 with TRBJ2-3; 8 bases agree with TRBD2. Germline-derived CDR1 and CDR2 are MDHEN and SYDVKM. With V trimmed by 9 bases and J by 6 bases, 17 bases remained unmatched. CDR3 size: 16 residues. The CDR3 here is CASTGAGGVLWDTQYF. DNA for the CDR3: TGTGCCAGTACTGGCGCGGGGGGAGTTCTTTGGGATACGCAGTATTTT.

This clonotype was recorded many times. The chain uses TRBV20-1 and TRBJ2-7; 9 bases align to TRBD1. The germline gives CDR1 DFQATT, CDR2 SNEGSKA (reference sequence). V gave up 6 bases and J gave up 3 bases; unmatched junction bases: 9. This CDR3 contains 14 residues. This CDR3 reads CSAGIDRGIYEQYF. In nucleotides, the CDR3 is TGCAGTGCAGGGATCGACAGGGGGATCTACGAGCAGTACTTC.

This clonotype was observed at least ten times. The chain carries TRBV27 and TRBJ2-7, with 8 bases matching TRBD1. J lost 2 bases, V lost 8 bases, and 8 bases had no gene match. Germline CDR1 and CDR2: MNHEY and SMNVEV (reference sequence). The CDR3 is 14 amino acids. CDR3 sequence reads: CASSFRRGPYEQYF. The DNA for the CDR3 is TGTGCCAGCTCTTTCCGCAGGGGGCCCTACGAGCAGTACTTC.

The chain couples TRBV24-1 to TRBJ2-1; perhaps TRBD2 as D (6 bases). The CDR3 covers 16 residues. Germline assignment: CDR1 KGHDR and CDR2 SFDVKD. The V end was cut by 3 bases, the J end by 6 bases, with 17 bases between. The CDR3 protein is CATSDTRGNRPNEQFF. The CDR3 DNA reads as TGTGCCACCAGTGATACTCGCGGGAATCGCCCCAATGAGCAGTTCTTC.

This clonotype was observed a few times. The chain links TRBV9 to TRBJ2-2, with TRBD1 as a possible D gene (5 bases). This CDR3 is built from 14 residues. Trimming shortened V by 0 bases and J by 9 bases, and 12 bases separated the two germline ends. Germline assignment: CDR1 SGDLS and CDR2 YYNGEE. CDR3 sequence: CASSVGGAPRELFF. In DNA form, the CDR3 reads TGTGCCAGCAGCGTAGGGGGCGCTCCCCGGGAGCTGTTTTTT. Variable domain in full (rest from reference TRBV9 and TRBJ2-2): DSGVTQTPKHLITATGQRVTLRCSPRSGDLSVYWYQQSLDQGLQFLIQYYNGEERAKGNILERFSAQQFPDLHSELNLSSLELGDSALYFCASSVGGAPRELFFGEGSRLTVL.

The chain employs TRBV7-8 and TRBJ1-5; 7 nucleotides align to TRBD1. Germline-derived CDR1 and CDR2 are SGHVS and FQNEAQ. The V segment lost 2 bases and the J segment 5 bases; nucleotides outside the gene matches: 9. CDR3 size: 16 residues. Here the CDR3 reads CASSLRGAGGHQPQHF. Here the CDR3 DNA reads TGTGCCAGCAGCTTAAGAGGGGCAGGGGGGCATCAGCCCCAGCATTTT.